Reported below is one T cell receptor (beta chain). Its specificity is unknown. The data derive from a study of OX40 agonist ivuxolimab in advanced cancers. Study-level background: The patients' treatment was ivuxolimab, an agonistic anti-OX40 (CD134) antibody. All patients had ivuxolimab intravenously every 2 weeks at 0.01 to 10 mg/kg.

General study points: Both CD4+ and CD8+ T cell populations in blood had undergone clonal expansion by week 6 at 0.1 to 3.0 mg/kg. With doses of 0.1-3.0 mg/kg, partial responders showed among the lowest clonal expansion.

Germline trimming cut 3 bases from V and 4 bases from J; bases unmatched to any gene: 7. CDR1 and CDR2 from the germline V gene are SGHRS and YFSETQ. The CDR3 loop spans 15 amino acids. Assay used: immunoSEQ multiplex PCR; TCRdb lists only in-frame clones, some missing. Of around 63,000 clones in the sample, nearly 95% are singletons; the top ten hold roughly 25%. Specimen: CD4+ or CD8+ T cells sorted from blood, collected in a trial of the OX40 agonist ivuxolimab. The chain carries TRBV5-1 and TRBJ2-1, with 7 positions matching TRBD1. The source is an adult with an advanced solid tumor such as melanoma, head and neck, liver or kidney cancer. CDR3 in amino acids: CASSWGQIEYNEQFF. CDR3 DNA sequence: TGCGCCAGCAGCTGGGGACAGATAGAGTACAATGAGCAGTTCTTC.